This entry lists 26 T cell receptor beta chains sequenced from one sample in a study of blood T cell repertoires in COVID-19. TCRdb's copy holds only in-frame clones and misses some; the assay was immunoSEQ multiplex PCR. The sample carries roughly 55,000 clones, roughly 80% recorded once. Sequencing input: peripheral blood. The receptors come from a human donor in a cohort sampled during active COVID-19.

In its sample, this clone ranks as medium-sized (0.01 to 0.1%). The chain combines TRBV4-2 with TRBJ2-1, with TRBD2 matching 10 bases. V dropped 6 bases and J dropped 7; count of bases not matched to a gene: 9. Germline CDR1 and CDR2: LGHNA and YNFKEQ. The CDR3 has 15 amino acids. The CDR3 here is CASRRTSGEANEQFF. Written as DNA, the CDR3 is TGTGCCAGCAGGCGGACTAGCGGAGAGGCTAATGAGCAGTTCTTC.

This CDR3 is CAADRGLYEQYF. The CDR3, as DNA: TGTGCCGCTGACAGGGGGCTTTACGAGCAGTACTTC. The chain combines TRBV30 with TRBJ2-7, with 10 bases aligning to TRBD1. V gave up 8 bases and J gave up 4 bases; unmatched junction bases: 5. The germline CDR1 and CDR2 sequences are GTSNPN and SVGIG (reference sequence). The CDR3 runs to 12 residues.

Only one count was recorded for this clone. This chain connects TRBV11-2 to TRBJ2-7, with 7 nucleotides matching TRBD2. The CDR3 is 14 amino acids. Trimming at V came to 1 base and at J to 3 bases, leaving 3 bases not matched to a gene. Germline V gene sequence: CDR1 SGHAT, CDR2 FQNNGV. CDR3 nucleotide sequence: TGTGCCAGCAGCTTAGGATCTAGCGGCTACGAGCAGTACTTC. It translates to CASSLGSSGYEQYF.

This clone was detected a few times. This sequence joins TRBV6-2 or TRBV6-3 and TRBJ1-5; D gene uncertain. The CDR3 length is 13 residues. The V end lost 2 bases, the J end lost 6 bases, and 8 bases lay between the germline ends. Germline values: CDR1 MNHEY, CDR2 SVGEGT. The CDR3 sequence is CASSYTGGQPQHF. The CDR3 coding sequence is TGTGCCAGCAGTTACACGGGAGGTCAGCCCCAGCATTTT.

The rearrangement uses TRBV7-9 and TRBJ1-2; 8 nucleotides match TRBD1. The CDR3 is made up of 15 amino acids. From germline, CDR1 is SEHNR and CDR2 FQNEAQ (reference sequence). V dropped 5 bases and J dropped 1; count of bases not matched to a gene: 6. This CDR3 is CASSPSGQDNYGYTF. CDR3 in DNA: TGTGCCAGCAGCCCTTCGGGACAGGATAACTATGGCTACACCTTC.

In its sample, this clone was seen a few times. The chain uses TRBV5-4 and TRBJ2-5, with 9 bases fitting TRBD2. The CDR3 is 15 amino acids. The junction had 6 bases not matched to a gene; V was cut back by 5 bases and J by 1 base. Germline V gives CDR1 SGHNT, CDR2 YYREEE (reference sequence). The CDR3 is CASSSTSGPQETQYF. CDR3 nucleotides: TGTGCCAGCAGTTCGACTAGCGGACCCCAAGAGACCCAGTACTTC.

This chain connects TRBV28 to TRBJ2-1; weak D call: TRBD1 (5 bases). The CDR3 covers 14 residues. The germline V gene has CDR1 MDHEN and CDR2 SYDVKM. The V gene lost 6 bases and the J gene lost 4 bases, with 13 bases spanning the gap. As DNA, the CDR3 is TGTGCCAGCAGCTCTAGGGGCGGATACAATGAGCAGTTCTTC. This translates into CASSSRGGYNEQFF.

This chain links TRBV18 with TRBJ1-1; a possible D gene is TRBD1 (5 bases). Trimming removed 4 bases at V and 1 base at J, with 16 bases between. Per the germline V gene, CDR1 is KGHSH and CDR2 is LQKENI. The CDR3 has 16 amino acids. The CDR3, as DNA: TGTGCCAGCTCACTCCAAGCCGCGGGGGGGAACACTGAAGCTTTCTTT. Translation: CASSLQAAGGNTEAFF.

The V call is TRBV7-9, the J call TRBJ2-5; the match to TRBD2 covers 9 bases. J was trimmed by 6 bases and V by 5 bases; bases with no gene match: 19. From germline, CDR1 is SEHNR and CDR2 FQNEAQ (reference sequence). The CDR3 consists of 18 residues. CDR3 in DNA: TGTGCCAGCAGCCCCCGGGGTAGCGGGAGCTCCCAGGGGAAGACCCAGTACTTC. Its translation: CASSPRGSGSSQGKTQYF.

The chain uses TRBV11-2 and TRBJ2-7, with D possibly being TRBD2 (7 bases). Germline V lookup: CDR1 SGHAT, CDR2 FQNNGV. V shed 0 bases and J shed 5 bases, with 11 bases lying between them. The CDR3 consists of 14 residues. This CDR3 is CASSLDRGGNEQYF. CDR3 nucleotide sequence: TGTGCCAGCAGCTTAGATAGGGGGGGGAACGAGCAGTACTTC. Full variable domain (rest looked up from reference TRBV11-2 and TRBJ2-7): EAGVAQSPRYKIIEKRQSVAFWCNPISGHATLYWYQQILGQGPKLLIQFQNNGVVDDSQLPKDRFSAERLKGVDSTLKIQPAKLEDSAVYLCASSLDRGGNEQYFGPGTRLTVT.

V gene TRBV18 combines with J gene TRBJ2-7; no clear D gene. V was cut by 3 bases and J by 5 bases, with 17 bases left in between. CDR1 is KGHSH and CDR2 is LQKENI in the germline V gene. The CDR3 is made up of 15 amino acids. Written as DNA, the CDR3 is TGTGCCAGCTCACCGGAGATACAACGGGTCCACGAGCAGTACTTC. It translates to CASSPEIQRVHEQYF.

The chain is built from TRBV27 and TRBJ1-1; possible D gene TRBD1, 6 bases. The germline CDR1 and CDR2 sequences are MNHEY and SMNVEV (reference sequence). The CDR3 totals 15 residues. The V end was cut by 5 bases, the J end by 0 bases, with 13 bases between. CDR3 protein: CASSPPGGMNTEAFF. CDR3 in DNA: TGTGCCAGCAGTCCACCGGGGGGCATGAACACTGAAGCTTTCTTT.

V and J are TRBV4-2 and TRBJ2-6, with 8 nucleotides matching TRBD1. The V gene's germline CDR1 is LGHNA and CDR2 YNFKEQ. The CDR3 sequence is 19 residues long. V lost 2 bases and J lost 0; bases outside the gene matches: 9. CDR3 region: CASSQIRGQAFSGANVLTF. The CDR3 bases are TGTGCCAGCAGCCAAATACGGGGACAGGCTTTCTCTGGGGCCAACGTCCTGACTTTC.

The chain joins TRBV11-1 to TRBJ2-6; D is unresolved. V gave up 2 bases and J gave up 2 bases, with 4 bases separating them. Germline CDR1 is SGHAT and CDR2 is FQDESV (reference sequence). This CDR3 is built from 14 residues. CDR3 protein: CASSLQTGANVLTF. The CDR3 bases are TGTGCCAGCAGCTTACAGACTGGGGCCAACGTCCTGACTTTC.

The chain recombines TRBV2 with TRBJ2-7; 11 bases fit TRBD1. CDR3 length equals 14 residues. V was pared by 7 bases and J by 2 bases, with 4 bases of the junction left unmatched. Germline CDR1 SNHLY, CDR2 FYNNEI. CDR3: CASTLDRGPYEQYF. CDR3 bases: TGTGCCAGCACCTTGGACAGGGGGCCCTACGAGCAGTACTTC.

The chain employs TRBV11-2 and TRBJ2-5; TRBD2 aligns across 8 bases. Germline CDR1 and CDR2: SGHAT and FQNNGV. The CDR3 extends over 15 amino acids. Germline trimming cut 1 base from V and 4 bases from J; bases unmatched to any gene: 5. The CDR3 DNA is TGTGCCAGCAGCTTAGGTGCGGGGGGCGGAGAGACCCAGTACTTC. This sequence encodes CASSLGAGGGETQYF. The full variable domain, with the rest looked up from reference TRBV11-2 and TRBJ2-5, is EAGVAQSPRYKIIEKRQSVAFWCNPISGHATLYWYQQILGQGPKLLIQFQNNGVVDDSQLPKDRFSAERLKGVDSTLKIQPAKLEDSAVYLCASSLGAGGGETQYFGPGTRLLVL.

The genes are TRBV6-2 or TRBV6-3 and TRBJ2-3, with a weak D call TRBD1 (5 bases). V lost 3 bases, J lost 5 bases, and 12 bases lay in between. CDR1 is MNHEY and CDR2 is SVGEGT in the germline V gene. The CDR3 contains 14 residues. Here the CDR3 reads CASSYMGRGDTQYF. CDR3 nucleotide sequence: TGTGCCAGCAGTTATATGGGGCGTGGAGATACGCAGTATTTT.

This CDR3 is CASSPIASGNTEAFF. CDR3 coding DNA: TGTGCCAGCAGTCCAATAGCCTCTGGGAACACTGAAGCTTTCTTT. The V and J genes are TRBV2 and TRBJ1-1, with unresolved D. V lost 5 bases and J 1 base, leaving 14 bases between the germline ends. The CDR3 totals 15 residues. Germline V gives CDR1 SNHLY, CDR2 FYNNEI. Variable domain in full (rest from reference TRBV2 and TRBJ1-1): EPEVTQTPSHQVTQMGQEVILRCVPISNHLYFYWYRQILGQKVEFLVSFYNNEISEKSEIFDDQFSVERPDGSNFTLKIRSTKLEDSAMYFCASSPIASGNTEAFFGQGTRLTVV.

This clone came up a few times. The rearrangement uses TRBV6-6 and TRBJ2-7, with 9 bases lining up with TRBD1. CDR3 length: 16 amino acids. CDR1 and CDR2 (germline): MNHNY, SVGAGI (reference sequence). Trimming cost V 2 bases and J 5 bases; bases outside gene matches: 10. The CDR3 region has the DNA TGTGCCAGCAGTTACCCGACCCGGACAGGGGCGCACGAGCAGTACTTC. Translation gives CASSYPTRTGAHEQYF.

By frequency in the sample, this clone is large (0.1 to 1%). This chain links TRBV2 with TRBJ2-1; tentatively, D is TRBD2 (5 bases). V dropped 4 bases and J dropped 7 bases, with 14 bases sitting between them. This CDR3 spans 14 amino acids. The V gene's germline CDR1 is SNHLY and CDR2 FYNNEI. CDR3 loop: CASSGTRVGNEQFF. As DNA, the CDR3 is TGTGCCAGCAGTGGAACTAGGGTAGGGAATGAGCAGTTCTTC.

The chain joins TRBV5-1 to TRBJ2-5; 7 nucleotides match TRBD2. Germline CDR1 SGHRS, CDR2 YFSETQ. J gave up 4 bases and V 0 bases, and 9 bases lay outside the gene matches. This CDR3 contains 16 residues. The CDR3 DNA reads as TGCGCCAGCAGCTTGGATTCTAGCGGCCACCGAGAGACCCAGTACTTC. It specifies CASSLDSSGHRETQYF.

The table lists this clone with a count of one. J is TRBJ1-2 and V is TRBV2, with no clear D. This CDR3 region has 11 residues. From germline, CDR1 is SNHLY and CDR2 FYNNEI. V lost 5 bases to trimming and J lost 3 bases, with 4 bases between them. In DNA, the CDR3 is TGTGCCAGCAGTTCGGACTATGGCTACACCTTC. As protein: CASSSDYGYTF.

The chain carries TRBV5-1 and TRBJ2-5; 11 bases align to TRBD2. Germline values: CDR1 SGHRS, CDR2 YFSETQ. V gave up 0 bases and J gave up 4 bases; unmatched junction bases: 2. This CDR3 is 15 amino acids long. The CDR3 coding sequence is TGCGCCAGCAGCTTGGATGGACTAGCGGGAGAGACCCAGTACTTC. It translates to CASSLDGLAGETQYF.

This chain joins TRBV11-3 and TRBJ1-2, with 9 bases aligning to TRBD1. V shed 5 bases and J 8 bases; nucleotides not matched to a gene: 6. This CDR3 is 13 amino acids long. Germline loops: CDR1 SGHNT, CDR2 YENEEA. The CDR3 protein is CASSLQGAAGYTF. The CDR3 nucleotides are TGTGCCAGCAGCCTACAGGGGGCGGCAGGCTACACCTTC.

The J gene is TRBJ2-1, the V gene TRBV29-1, with TRBD2 matching over 9 bases. The CDR3 covers 16 residues. The J segment lost 6 bases and the V segment lost 2 bases, leaving 11 bases of the junction unmatched. Germline assignment: CDR1 SQVTM and CDR2 ANQGSEA. CDR3 nucleotides: TGCAGCGTTGAATTTTGGCGGGAGGGGGCCGGCAATGAGCAGTTCTTC. Its translation is CSVEFWREGAGNEQFF.

V is TRBV7-2 and J is TRBJ2-1; 11 bases fit TRBD2. Germline assignment: CDR1 SGHTA and CDR2 FQGNSA. The CDR3 consists of 16 residues. With 5 bases clipped from V and 7 bases from J, the junction kept 10 bases outside the gene matches. CDR3 in DNA: TGTGCCAGCAGCCCGACTAGCGGGATAATCGGGAATGAGCAGTTCTTC. It yields the protein CASSPTSGIIGNEQFF. The full variable domain, its missing parts supplied by reference TRBV7-2 and TRBJ2-1, is GAGVSQSPSNKVTEKGKDVELRCDPISGHTALYWYRQSLGQGLEFLIYFQGNSAPDKSGLPSDRFSAERTGGSVSTLTIQRTQQEDSAVYLCASSPTSGIIGNEQFFGPGTRLTVL.